This TCR beta chain was recovered during a study of Ad26.COV2.S vaccination and SARS-CoV-2 variants. Profiling relied on immunoSEQ multiplex PCR, and the TCRdb table lists in-frame clones only, not all of them. The data contain about 250,000 clones, approximately 89% of them singletons. Trimming shortened V by 0 bases and J by 1 base, and 13 bases separated the two germline ends. This CDR3 region has 17 residues. The germline V gene encodes CDR1 SGHRS and CDR2 YFSETQ. Described treatment: around 19 received Ad26.COV2.S at low or high dose, single or two shots; 5 received placebo; per-sample allocation not given. Sample collection was performed on day 63 after the first vaccine or placebo injection.

V gene TRBV5-1 combines with J gene TRBJ2-2; D is perhaps TRBD2 (5 bases). This TCR was sampled from a person aged 18-65 years who received the Ad26.COV2.S COVID-19 vaccine or a placebo. Sample: peripheral blood, taken in a trial of Ad26.COV2.S vaccine versus placebo. The CDR3 nucleotides are TGCGCCAGCAGCTTGGGTTGGAGGCAGGAGAACACCGGGGAGCTGTTTTTT. Its protein product is CASSLGWRQENTGELFF. The whole variable domain, filled in from reference TRBV5-1 and TRBJ2-2, reads KAGVTQTPRYLIKTRGQQVTLSCSPISGHRSVSWYQQTPGQGLQFLFEYFSETQRNKGNFPGRFSGRQFSNSRSEMNVSTLELGDSALYLCASSLGWRQENTGELFFGEGSRLTVL.